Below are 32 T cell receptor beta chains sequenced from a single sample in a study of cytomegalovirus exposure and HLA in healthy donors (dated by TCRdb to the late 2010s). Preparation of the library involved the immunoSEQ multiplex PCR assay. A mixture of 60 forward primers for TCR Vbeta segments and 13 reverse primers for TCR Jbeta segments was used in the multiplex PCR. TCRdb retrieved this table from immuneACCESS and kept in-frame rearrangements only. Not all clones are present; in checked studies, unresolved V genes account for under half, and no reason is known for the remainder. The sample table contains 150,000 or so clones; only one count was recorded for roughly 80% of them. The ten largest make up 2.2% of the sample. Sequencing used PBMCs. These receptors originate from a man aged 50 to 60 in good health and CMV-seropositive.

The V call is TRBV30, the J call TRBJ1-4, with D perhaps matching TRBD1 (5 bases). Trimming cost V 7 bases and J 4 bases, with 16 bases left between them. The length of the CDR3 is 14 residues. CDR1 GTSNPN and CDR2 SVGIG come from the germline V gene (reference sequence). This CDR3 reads CASWAGALNEKLFF. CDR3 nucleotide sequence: TGTGCCTCTTGGGCTGGGGCCCTTAATGAAAAACTGTTTTTT.

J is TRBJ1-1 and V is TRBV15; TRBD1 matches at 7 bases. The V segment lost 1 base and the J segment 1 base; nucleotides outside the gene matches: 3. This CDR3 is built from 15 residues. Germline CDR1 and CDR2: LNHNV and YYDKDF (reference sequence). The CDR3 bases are TGTGCCACCAGCAGAGGCGGGACAGAGAACACTGAAGCTTTCTTT. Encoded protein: CATSRGGTENTEAFF.

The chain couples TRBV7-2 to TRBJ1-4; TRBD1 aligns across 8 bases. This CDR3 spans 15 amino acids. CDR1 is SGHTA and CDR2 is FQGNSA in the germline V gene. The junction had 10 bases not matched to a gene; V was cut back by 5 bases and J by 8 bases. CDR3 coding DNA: TGTGCCAGCAGCCCAAGGACAGGGAGTGGGGAAAAACTGTTTTTT. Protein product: CASSPRTGSGEKLFF.

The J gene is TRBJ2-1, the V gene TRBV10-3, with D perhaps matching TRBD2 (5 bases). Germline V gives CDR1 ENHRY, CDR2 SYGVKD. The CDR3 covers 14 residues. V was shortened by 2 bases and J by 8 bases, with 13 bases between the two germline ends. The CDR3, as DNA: TGTGCCATCAGTGAGGCGGGCCGACGCGATGAGCAGTTCTTC. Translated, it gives CAISEAGRRDEQFF.

The CDR3 DNA reads as TGTGCCAGTCGGGGAGGGGCCGGGGACTTTTCCGGGGAGCTGTTTTTT. This gives the protein CASRGGAGDFSGELFF. The rearrangement uses TRBV7-8 and TRBJ2-2; 7 bases agree with TRBD2. The trim removed 9 bases at V and 6 bases at J, leaving 16 bases unmatched. CDR1 is SGHVS and CDR2 is FQNEAQ in the germline V gene. The CDR3 has 16 amino acids.

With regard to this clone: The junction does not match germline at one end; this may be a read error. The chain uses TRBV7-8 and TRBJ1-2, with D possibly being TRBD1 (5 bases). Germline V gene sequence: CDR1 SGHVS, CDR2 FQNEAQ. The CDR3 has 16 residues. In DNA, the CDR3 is TGCGCCAGCAGCTTAGGCGGGGCAGGTTCTATCTATGGCTACACCTTC. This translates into CASSLGGAGSIYGYTF.

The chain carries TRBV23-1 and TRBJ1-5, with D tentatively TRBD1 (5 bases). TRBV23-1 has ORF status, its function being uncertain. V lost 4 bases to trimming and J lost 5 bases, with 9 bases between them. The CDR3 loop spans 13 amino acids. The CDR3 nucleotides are TGCGCCAGCAGTCGCGGGGGGGATCAGCCCCAGCATTTT. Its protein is CASSRGGDQPQHF.

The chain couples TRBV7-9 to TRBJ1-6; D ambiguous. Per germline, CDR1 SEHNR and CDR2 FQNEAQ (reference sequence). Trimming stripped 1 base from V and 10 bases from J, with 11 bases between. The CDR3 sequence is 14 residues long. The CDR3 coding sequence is TGTGCCAGCAGCTTAGAGGCAGACTGGTCACCCCTCCACTTT. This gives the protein CASSLEADWSPLHF.

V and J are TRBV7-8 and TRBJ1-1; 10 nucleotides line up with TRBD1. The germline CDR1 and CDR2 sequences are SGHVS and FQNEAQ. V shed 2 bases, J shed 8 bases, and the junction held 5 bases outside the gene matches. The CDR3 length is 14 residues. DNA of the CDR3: TGTGCCAGCAGCTTATTCTCGGACAGGGGGGAAGCTTTCTTT. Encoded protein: CASSLFSDRGEAFF.

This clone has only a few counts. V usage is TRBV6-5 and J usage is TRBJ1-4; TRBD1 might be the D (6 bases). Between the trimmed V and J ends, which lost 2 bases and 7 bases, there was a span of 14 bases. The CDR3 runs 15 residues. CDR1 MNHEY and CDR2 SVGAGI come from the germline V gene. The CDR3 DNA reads TGTGCCAGCAGTTACATTCAGGGGAAGGTTGAAAAACTGTTTTTT. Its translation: CASSYIQGKVEKLFF.

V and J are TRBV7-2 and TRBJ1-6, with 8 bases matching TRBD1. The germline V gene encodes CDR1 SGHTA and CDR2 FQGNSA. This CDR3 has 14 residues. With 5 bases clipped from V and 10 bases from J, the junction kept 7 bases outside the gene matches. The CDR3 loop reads CASSLGQGGSPLHF. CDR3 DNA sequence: TGTGCCAGCAGCCTTGGACAGGGTGGATCACCCCTCCACTTT.

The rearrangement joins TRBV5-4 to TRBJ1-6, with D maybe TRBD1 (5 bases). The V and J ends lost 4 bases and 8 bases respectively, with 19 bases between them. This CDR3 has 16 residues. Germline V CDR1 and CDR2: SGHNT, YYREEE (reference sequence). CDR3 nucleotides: TGTGCCAGCAGCCTGGACACTTCCGCGGGTTATTCACCCCTCCACTTT. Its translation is CASSLDTSAGYSPLHF. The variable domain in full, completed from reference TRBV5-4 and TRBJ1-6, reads ETGVTQSPTHLIKTRGQQVTLRCSSQSGHNTVSWYQQALGQGPQFIFQYYREEENGRGNFPPRFSGLQFPNYSSELNVNALELDDSALYLCASSLDTSAGYSPLHFGNGTRLTVT.

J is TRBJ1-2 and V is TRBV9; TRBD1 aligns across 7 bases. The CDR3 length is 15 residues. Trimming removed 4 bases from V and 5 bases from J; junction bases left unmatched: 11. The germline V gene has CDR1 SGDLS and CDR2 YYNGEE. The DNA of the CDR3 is TGTGCCAGCAGCCCCCGGACAGGTTCCCCGTATGGCTACACCTTC. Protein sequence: CASSPRTGSPYGYTF. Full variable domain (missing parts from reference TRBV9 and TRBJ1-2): DSGVTQTPKHLITATGQRVTLRCSPRSGDLSVYWYQQSLDQGLQFLIQYYNGEERAKGNILERFSAQQFPDLHSELNLSSLELGDSALYFCASSPRTGSPYGYTFGSGTRLTVV.

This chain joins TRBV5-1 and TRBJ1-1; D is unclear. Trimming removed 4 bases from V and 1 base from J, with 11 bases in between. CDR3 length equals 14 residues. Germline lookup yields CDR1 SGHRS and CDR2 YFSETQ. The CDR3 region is CASSPSSANTEAFF. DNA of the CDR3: TGCGCCAGCAGCCCGAGTAGCGCGAACACTGAAGCTTTCTTT.

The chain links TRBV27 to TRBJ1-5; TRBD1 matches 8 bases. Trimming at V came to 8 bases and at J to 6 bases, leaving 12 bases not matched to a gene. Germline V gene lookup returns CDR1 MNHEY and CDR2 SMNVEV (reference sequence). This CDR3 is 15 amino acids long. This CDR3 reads CASSRGKDRAQPQHF. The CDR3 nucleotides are TGTGCCAGCTCACGCGGGAAGGACAGGGCTCAGCCCCAGCATTTT.

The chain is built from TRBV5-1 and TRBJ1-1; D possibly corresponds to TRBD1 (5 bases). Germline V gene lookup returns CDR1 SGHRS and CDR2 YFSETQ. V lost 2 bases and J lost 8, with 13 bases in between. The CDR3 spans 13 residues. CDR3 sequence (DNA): TGCGCCAGCAGCTTAACACAGGAACGCGAAGCTTTCTTT. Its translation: CASSLTQEREAFF.

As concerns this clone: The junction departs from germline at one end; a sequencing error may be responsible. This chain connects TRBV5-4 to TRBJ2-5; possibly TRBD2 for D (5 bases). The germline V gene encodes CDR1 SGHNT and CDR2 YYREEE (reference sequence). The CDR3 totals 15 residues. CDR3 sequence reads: CASSQHAGKQGTQYF. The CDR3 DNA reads TGTGCCAGCAGTCAACATGCGGGCAAACAAGGGACCCAGTACTTC.

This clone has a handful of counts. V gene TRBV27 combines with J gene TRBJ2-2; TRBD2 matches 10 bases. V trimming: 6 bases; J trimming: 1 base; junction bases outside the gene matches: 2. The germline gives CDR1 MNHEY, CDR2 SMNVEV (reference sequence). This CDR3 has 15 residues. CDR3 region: CASRVAGGNTGELFF. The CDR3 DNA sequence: TGTGCCAGCAGAGTAGCGGGGGGGAACACCGGGGAGCTGTTTTTT.

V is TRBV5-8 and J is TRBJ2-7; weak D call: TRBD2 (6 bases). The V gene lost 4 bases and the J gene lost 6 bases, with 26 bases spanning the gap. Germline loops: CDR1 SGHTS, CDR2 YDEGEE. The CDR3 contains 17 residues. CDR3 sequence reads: CASSPLSSWLGGSEQYF. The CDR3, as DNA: TGTGCCAGCAGCCCGTTATCATCCTGGTTGGGGGGAAGCGAGCAGTACTTC.

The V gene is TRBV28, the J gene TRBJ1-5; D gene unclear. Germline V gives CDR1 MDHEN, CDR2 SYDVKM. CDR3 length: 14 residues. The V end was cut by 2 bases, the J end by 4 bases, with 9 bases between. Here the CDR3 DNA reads TGTGCCAGCAGTTTAGGCCTTATGAATCAGCCCCAGCATTTT. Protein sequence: CASSLGLMNQPQHF.

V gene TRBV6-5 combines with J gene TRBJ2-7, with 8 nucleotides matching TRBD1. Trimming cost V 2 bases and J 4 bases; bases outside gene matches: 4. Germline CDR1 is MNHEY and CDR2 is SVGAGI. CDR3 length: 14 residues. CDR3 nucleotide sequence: TGTGCCAGCAGTTACATGGGACAGGATTACGAGCAGTACTTC. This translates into CASSYMGQDYEQYF.

Here the CDR3 reads CASSPQSDRVGSPLHF. The CDR3 coding sequence is TGTGCCAGCTCACCACAATCCGACAGGGTTGGTTCACCCCTCCACTTT. This rearrangement joins TRBV18 to TRBJ1-6, with 7 bases identical to TRBD1. The junction had 9 bases not matched to a gene; V was cut back by 1 base and J by 9 bases. In germline, CDR1 is KGHSH, CDR2 LQKENI. The CDR3 spans 16 residues.

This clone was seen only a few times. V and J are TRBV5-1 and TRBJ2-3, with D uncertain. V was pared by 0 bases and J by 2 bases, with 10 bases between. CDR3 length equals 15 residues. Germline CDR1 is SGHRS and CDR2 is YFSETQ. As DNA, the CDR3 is TGCGCCAGCAGCTTGGACCCCCGAGCCACAGATACGCAGTATTTT. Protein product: CASSLDPRATDTQYF.

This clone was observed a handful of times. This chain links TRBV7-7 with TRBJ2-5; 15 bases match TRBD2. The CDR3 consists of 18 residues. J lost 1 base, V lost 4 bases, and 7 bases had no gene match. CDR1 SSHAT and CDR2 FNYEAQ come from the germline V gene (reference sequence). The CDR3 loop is CASSSGTSGGFGQETQYF. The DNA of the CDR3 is TGTGCCAGCAGCTCGGGGACTAGCGGGGGGTTTGGCCAAGAGACCCAGTACTTC.

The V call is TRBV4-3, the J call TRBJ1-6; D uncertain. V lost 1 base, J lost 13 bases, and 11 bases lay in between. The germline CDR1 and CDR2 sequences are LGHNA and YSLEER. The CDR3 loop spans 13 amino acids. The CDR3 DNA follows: TGCGCCAGCAGCCAAGGGCGAGGAGGGCCCCTCCACTTT. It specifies CASSQGRGGPLHF.

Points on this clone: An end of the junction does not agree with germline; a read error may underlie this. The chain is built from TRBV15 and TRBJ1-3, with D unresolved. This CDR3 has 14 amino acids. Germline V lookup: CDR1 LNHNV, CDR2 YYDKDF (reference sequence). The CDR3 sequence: CAASRQRSGNTIYF. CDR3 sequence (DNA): TGTGCCGCCAGCCGCCAGCGTAGTGGAAACACCATATATTTT.

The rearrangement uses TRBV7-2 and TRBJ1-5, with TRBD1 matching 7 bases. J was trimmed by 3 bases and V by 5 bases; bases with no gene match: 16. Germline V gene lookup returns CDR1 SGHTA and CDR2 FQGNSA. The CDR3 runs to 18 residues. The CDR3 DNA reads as TGTGCCAGCAGCCCATCCGGGACAGTACTGGGGGCCAATCAGCCCCAGCATTTT. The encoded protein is CASSPSGTVLGANQPQHF.

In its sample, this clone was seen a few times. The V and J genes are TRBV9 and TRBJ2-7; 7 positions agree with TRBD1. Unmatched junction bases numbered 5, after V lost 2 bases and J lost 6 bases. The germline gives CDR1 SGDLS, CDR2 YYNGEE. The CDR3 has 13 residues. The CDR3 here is CASSVDRSGEQYF. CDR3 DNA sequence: TGTGCCAGCAGCGTGGACAGGTCGGGCGAGCAGTACTTC.

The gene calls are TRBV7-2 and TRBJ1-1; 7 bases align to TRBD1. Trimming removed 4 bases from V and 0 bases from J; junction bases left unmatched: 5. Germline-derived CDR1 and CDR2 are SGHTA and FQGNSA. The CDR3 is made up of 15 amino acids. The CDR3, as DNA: TGTGCCAGCAGCTACACCGGGACAGTGAACACTGAAGCTTTCTTT. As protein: CASSYTGTVNTEAFF.

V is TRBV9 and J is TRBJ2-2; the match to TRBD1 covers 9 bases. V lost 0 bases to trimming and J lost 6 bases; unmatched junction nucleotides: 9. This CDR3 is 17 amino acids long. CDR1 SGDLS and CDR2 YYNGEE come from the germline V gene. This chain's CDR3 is CASSVATGGTGPGELFF. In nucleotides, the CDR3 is TGTGCCAGCAGCGTAGCTACAGGAGGGACAGGGCCCGGGGAGCTGTTTTTT.

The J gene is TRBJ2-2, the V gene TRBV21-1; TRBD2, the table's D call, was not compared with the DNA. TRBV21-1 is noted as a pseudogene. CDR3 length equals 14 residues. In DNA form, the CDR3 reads TGTGCCAGCAGCAACGTACTAGGGATCGGGGAGCTGTTTTTT. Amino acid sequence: CASSNVLGIGELFF.

The CDR3 protein is CASSIPSMYNEQFF. The CDR3, as DNA: TGTGCCAGTAGTATTCCCAGTATGTACAATGAGCAGTTCTTC. The chain joins TRBV19 to TRBJ2-1; D not resolved. V was shortened by 3 bases and J by 4 bases, with 10 bases between the two germline ends. From germline, CDR1 is LNHDA and CDR2 SQIVND (reference sequence). The CDR3 has 14 residues. Filled out from reference TRBV19 and TRBJ2-1, the complete variable domain reads DGGITQSPKYLFRKEGQNVTLSCEQNLNHDAMYWYRQDPGQGLRLIYYSQIVNDFQKGDIAEGYSVSREKKESFPLTVTSAQKNPTAFYLCASSIPSMYNEQFFGPGTRLTVL.